The next 8 T cell receptor beta chains were all read from a single sample in a study of T-cell memory formation after mild COVID-19. TCRdb reprocessed the 5' RACE reads via MiXCR and lists one record per CDR3 protein. The repertoire holds approximately 150,000 distinct CDR3 sequences, with roughly 21% as singletons. Material: PBMCs or a T cell subset sorted from them (not recorded which). The receptors originated from an adult woman who had mild COVID-19 (a few samples of this study predate the infection). Cell type and time point are not known.

This sequence joins TRBV7-9 and TRBJ2-3, with 9 nucleotides matching TRBD2. This CDR3 has 15 residues. V shed 3 bases, J shed 7 bases, and the junction held 8 bases outside the gene matches. CDR1 and CDR2 from the germline V gene are SEHNR and FQNEAQ (reference sequence). The CDR3 loop is CASSFSGTSQNTQYF. The CDR3 DNA reads TGTGCCAGCAGCTTCAGTGGGACTAGCCAGAATACGCAGTATTTT. Based on the CDR3 plus reference TRBV7-9 and TRBJ2-3, the full variable domain is DTGVSQNPRHKITKRGQNVTFRCDPISEHNRLYWYRQTLGQGPEFLTYFQNEAQLEKSRLLSDRFSAERPKGSFSTLEIQRTEQGDSAMYLCASSFSGTSQNTQYFGPGTRLTVL.

This clonotype was detected a few times. This rearrangement joins TRBV12-3 or TRBV12-4 to TRBJ1-1, with no clear D. This CDR3 comprises 13 residues. V lost 6 bases and J lost 4, with 12 bases in between. As DNA, the CDR3 is TGTGCCAGCAGAAAAGTGGTTTCCACTGAAGCTTTCTTT. Amino acids: CASRKVVSTEAFF.

V is TRBV18 and J is TRBJ2-7; 8 nucleotides align to TRBD1. The germline CDR1 and CDR2 sequences are KGHSH and LQKENI. This CDR3 contains 15 residues. With 5 bases clipped from V and 2 bases from J, the junction kept 8 bases outside the gene matches. CDR3 sequence (DNA): TGTGCCAGCTCATACGGACAGGGCAGTACCTACGAGCAGTACTTC. Protein product: CASSYGQGSTYEQYF. Using reference TRBV18 and TRBJ2-7 for the parts outside the CDR3, the full variable domain is NAGVMQNPRHLVRRRGQEARLRCSPMKGHSHVYWYRQLPEEGLKFMVYLQKENIIDESGMPKERFSAEFPKEGPSILRIQQVVRGDSAAYFCASSYGQGSTYEQYFGPGTRLTVT.

A few counts support this clonotype. DNA for the CDR3: TGTGCCAGCAGGAACGGGGCAGGGTTTAAGAGGGTGCAGTATTTT. Translating it yields CASRNGAGFKRVQYF. The V call is TRBV12-3 or TRBV12-4, the J call TRBJ2-3; either TRBD1 or TRBD2 may fit D (5 bases each). V was cut by 6 bases and J by 11 bases, with 24 bases left in between. CDR3 length: 15 amino acids.

The chain joins TRBV4-1 to TRBJ1-6; D possibly corresponds to TRBD1 (6 bases). Germline-derived CDR1 and CDR2 are MGHRA and YSYEKL. This CDR3 region has 17 residues. Trimming took off 4 bases at V and 9 bases at J, with 22 bases between the two ends. CDR3 amino acids: CASSLGRTVRGSSPLHF. The CDR3 DNA is TGCGCCAGCAGCCTCGGTCGGACAGTCCGTGGAAGTTCACCCCTCCACTTT.

There are a few counts of this clonotype. The chain joins TRBV4-2 to TRBJ2-7; TRBD2 is a possible D gene (7 bases). V lost 3 bases to trimming and J lost 0 bases, with 15 bases between them. Germline CDR1 reads LGHNA; CDR2 reads YNFKEQ. The CDR3 is 16 residues long. CDR3 sequence (DNA): TGTGCCAGCAGCCAGGGGGGGCGGACGGGCTCCTACGAGCAGTACTTC. Protein: CASSQGGRTGSYEQYF.

Turning to this clonotype: The junction departs from germline at one end; a sequencing error may be responsible. The V call is TRBV12-3 or TRBV12-4, the J call TRBJ2-7; 9 bases align to TRBD1. This CDR3 region has 15 residues. The CDR3, as DNA: TGTGCTAGCAGTTACAGGGGGCAGGGATCCTACGAGCAGTACTTC. Its protein product is CASSYRGQGSYEQYF.

This clonotype has more than one count but fewer than ten. J is TRBJ2-7 and V is TRBV5-1; 9 bases map to TRBD1. The CDR3 has 14 residues. The J segment lost 7 bases and the V segment lost 4 bases, leaving 9 bases of the junction unmatched. Germline-derived CDR1 and CDR2 are SGHRS and YFSETQ. Written as DNA, the CDR3 is TGCGCCAGCAGCCATCCGGGACAGGGCGGAGAGCAGTACTTC. Translated, it gives CASSHPGQGGEQYF.